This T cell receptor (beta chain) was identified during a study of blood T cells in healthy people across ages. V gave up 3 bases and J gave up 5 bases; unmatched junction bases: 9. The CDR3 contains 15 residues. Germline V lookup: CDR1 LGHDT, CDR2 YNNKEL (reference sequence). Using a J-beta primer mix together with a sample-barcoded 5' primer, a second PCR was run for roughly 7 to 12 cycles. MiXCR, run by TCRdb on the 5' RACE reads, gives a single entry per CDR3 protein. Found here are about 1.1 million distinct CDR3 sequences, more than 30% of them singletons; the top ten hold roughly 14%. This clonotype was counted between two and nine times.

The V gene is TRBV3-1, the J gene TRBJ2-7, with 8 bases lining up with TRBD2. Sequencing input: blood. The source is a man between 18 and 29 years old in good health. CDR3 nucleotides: TGTGCCAGCAGCCATTCAGGACTAGCTACCCACGAGCAGTACTTC. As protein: CASSHSGLATHEQYF.